These 32 T cell receptor beta chains originate from one sample sequenced in a study of CD8 T cells in Susac syndrome. When the RNA was reverse transcribed, random hexamers were used with an input of 0.5 to 1 ug. TCRdb re-called the immunoSEQ multiplex PCR reads through MiXCR, storing one row per CDR3 protein. The sample has just over 150,000 distinct CDR3 sequences; about 94% are singletons. The sample consisted of CD8+ T cells from PBMCs. The receptors derive from a human donor with multiple sclerosis.

The chain has TRBV6-5 and TRBJ2-1, with D possibly being TRBD2 (5 bases). The CDR3 has 16 amino acids. With 5 bases removed from V and 6 bases from J, the gap between germline ends came to 20 bases. Per germline, CDR1 MNHEY and CDR2 SVGAGI. CDR3 protein: CASSTSTEGRGNEQFF. Written as DNA, the CDR3 is TGTGCCAGCAGTACCTCGACTGAGGGCCGGGGCAATGAGCAGTTCTTC.

J is TRBJ2-7 and V is TRBV20-1; D is uncertain. Germline V lookup: CDR1 DFQATT, CDR2 SNEGSKA (reference sequence). The CDR3 runs 17 residues. V dropped 6 bases and J dropped 0 bases, with 24 bases sitting between them. The CDR3 spells CSALPGRTDQNSYEQYF. CDR3 nucleotide sequence: TGCAGTGCCCTCCCAGGACGGACCGACCAAAACTCCTACGAGCAGTACTTC.

The gene calls are TRBV12-3 or TRBV12-4 and TRBJ1-6; D unresolved. This CDR3 spans 15 amino acids. Trimming took 4 bases from V and 8 from J, leaving 15 bases between them. The CDR3 is CASSSFPGPDSPLHF. CDR3 nucleotide sequence: TGTGCCAGCAGTTCTTTTCCGGGCCCGGATTCACCCCTCCACTTT.

The rearrangement joins TRBV2 to TRBJ1-2, with 7 bases lining up with TRBD1. The CDR3 is made up of 13 amino acids. Germline CDR1 is SNHLY and CDR2 is FYNNEI. The V gene end was trimmed by 8 bases and the J gene end by 6 bases; junction bases not matched to a gene: 9. The CDR3 DNA reads as TGTGCCAGCTTCGACAGGGCATGGGATGGCTACACCTTC. Encoded protein: CASFDRAWDGYTF. Filled out from reference TRBV2 and TRBJ1-2, the complete variable domain reads EPEVTQTPSHQVTQMGQEVILRCVPISNHLYFYWYRQILGQKVEFLVSFYNNEISEKSEIFDDQFSVERPDGSNFTLKIRSTKLEDSAMYFCASFDRAWDGYTFGSGTRLTVV.

The chain carries TRBV7-9 and TRBJ2-2; D not resolved. From germline, CDR1 is SEHNR and CDR2 FQNEAQ (reference sequence). The CDR3 spans 13 residues. Trimming stripped 2 bases from V and 6 bases from J, with 7 bases between. The CDR3 reads CASSLILPGELFF. The CDR3 bases are TGTGCCAGCAGCTTAATTCTCCCCGGGGAGCTGTTTTTT.

The chain links TRBV11-2 to TRBJ2-5; 10 positions match TRBD2. J gave up 3 bases and V 5 bases, and 15 bases lay outside the gene matches. In germline, CDR1 is SGHAT, CDR2 FQNNGV. The CDR3 sequence is 18 residues long. Written as DNA, the CDR3 is TGTGCCAGCAGCCTCGGGACTAGCGTGGGGAAGGGAAAAGAGACCCAGTACTTC. Translated: CASSLGTSVGKGKETQYF.

The V call is TRBV7-9, the J call TRBJ2-7; possible D gene TRBD2, 6 bases. The CDR3 has 14 residues. V shed 5 bases and J shed 0 bases, with 11 bases lying between them. Germline values: CDR1 SEHNR, CDR2 FQNEAQ (reference sequence). The DNA of the CDR3 is TGTGCCAGCAGCCCCGGGGGAAGCTCCTACGAGCAGTACTTC. This encodes CASSPGGSSYEQYF.

This sequence joins TRBV20-1 and TRBJ2-4; possible D gene TRBD2, 6 bases. CDR1 is DFQATT, CDR2 SNEGSKA, per germline (reference sequence). The V end lost 1 base, the J end lost 3 bases, and 10 bases lay between the germline ends. The CDR3 spans 14 residues. This CDR3 is CSARGRDGKNIQYF. In DNA form, the CDR3 reads TGCAGTGCTAGAGGGCGGGACGGCAAAAACATTCAGTACTTC.

V gene TRBV30 combines with J gene TRBJ2-5; no firm D call. This CDR3 is built from 13 residues. CDR1 is GTSNPN and CDR2 is SVGIG in the germline V gene (reference sequence). V shed 1 base and J shed 0 bases, with 6 bases lying between them. CDR3 region: CAWSGRHQETQYF. DNA of the CDR3: TGTGCCTGGAGTGGGCGGCACCAAGAGACCCAGTACTTC. Based on the CDR3 plus reference TRBV30 and TRBJ2-5, the full variable domain is SQTIHQWPATLVQPVGSPLSLECTVEGTSNPNLYWYRQAAGRGLQLLFYSVGIGQISSEVPQNLSASRPQDRQFILSSKKLLLSDSGFYLCAWSGRHQETQYFGPGTRLLVL.

V and J are TRBV27 and TRBJ2-7, with D perhaps matching TRBD1 (6 bases). With 8 bases removed from V and 0 bases from J, the gap between germline ends came to 11 bases. The V gene's germline CDR1 is MNHEY and CDR2 SMNVEV (reference sequence). The CDR3 contains 13 residues. For the CDR3, the DNA is TGTGCCAGCGCAGGGGCTCCCTCCTACGAGCAGTACTTC. This encodes CASAGAPSYEQYF.

This chain joins TRBV28 and TRBJ2-2; the D gene is possibly TRBD2 (6 bases). Looked up from germline, CDR1 is MDHEN and CDR2 is SYDVKM. This CDR3 comprises 15 residues. The V end was cut by 5 bases, the J end by 1 base, with 11 bases between. The CDR3 DNA sequence: TGTGCCAGCAGTATTTTCGGGGGGAACACCGGGGAGCTGTTTTTT. Its protein product is CASSIFGGNTGELFF.

The chain combines TRBV5-1 with TRBJ2-1, with a possible D match to TRBD1 (6 bases). V was shortened by 4 bases and J by 3 bases, with 17 bases between the two germline ends. The CDR3 totals 16 residues. CDR1 and CDR2 from the germline V gene are SGHRS and YFSETQ. The CDR3 DNA sequence: TGCGCCAGCAGCCCAACCACAGGGAAGCACTACAATGAGCAGTTCTTC. Translated: CASSPTTGKHYNEQFF.

Written as DNA, the CDR3 is TGTGCCAGCACCACAGCGGGGAAGAGCTCTGGGGCCAACGTCCTGACTTTC. This encodes CASTTAGKSSGANVLTF. This sequence joins TRBV9 and TRBJ2-6, with TRBD2 matching over 7 bases. J was trimmed by 0 bases and V by 6 bases; bases with no gene match: 9. The CDR3 is 17 amino acids. In germline, CDR1 is SGDLS, CDR2 YYNGEE.

The genes are TRBV12-3 or TRBV12-4 and TRBJ2-3; weak D call: TRBD1 (5 bases). V was pared by 1 base and J by 5 bases, with 16 bases between. The CDR3 covers 16 residues. The CDR3 here is CASSLVDIARRDTQYF. The CDR3 nucleotides are TGTGCCAGCAGTTTAGTGGACATTGCCAGACGAGATACGCAGTATTTT.

J is TRBJ2-7 and V is TRBV9; possibly TRBD1 for D (7 bases). The V gene lost 4 bases and the J gene lost 0 bases, with 20 bases spanning the gap. Looked up from germline, CDR1 is SGDLS and CDR2 is YYNGEE. There are 17 residues in the CDR3. The CDR3 spells CASSPQGGPRSSYEQYF. CDR3 coding DNA: TGTGCCAGCAGCCCCCAGGGGGGACCGCGGAGCTCCTACGAGCAGTACTTC.

The V call is TRBV4-1, the J call TRBJ1-5; D is uncertain. This CDR3 spans 14 amino acids. V lost 0 bases to trimming and J lost 9 bases, with 12 bases between them. Germline CDR1 is MGHRA and CDR2 is YSYEKL. This CDR3 is CASSQDLREPPQHF. The CDR3 DNA reads TGCGCCAGCAGCCAAGATCTCCGGGAGCCGCCCCAGCATTTT.

This rearrangement joins TRBV10-3 to TRBJ1-1; possible D gene TRBD1, 6 bases. Trimming pared 11 bases from V and 1 base from J, leaving 14 bases between. The germline CDR1 and CDR2 sequences are ENHRY and SYGVKD. This CDR3 has 13 amino acids. The CDR3 region is CAGSGHPNTEAFF. The CDR3 nucleotides read TGTGCCGGATCGGGACACCCGAACACTGAAGCTTTCTTT.

The chain recombines TRBV30 with TRBJ2-7; a possible D gene is TRBD1 (6 bases). This CDR3 is 12 amino acids long. CDR1 and CDR2 from the germline V gene are GTSNPN and SVGIG (reference sequence). V was shortened by 5 bases and J by 2 bases, with 10 bases between the two germline ends. The CDR3 is CAWLTGTYEQYF. DNA for the CDR3: TGTGCCTGGCTAACAGGGACCTACGAGCAGTACTTC.

This clonotype was seen a handful of times. The chain joins TRBV7-2 to TRBJ1-1; D is unclear. The length of the CDR3 is 12 residues. The germline gives CDR1 SGHTA, CDR2 FQGNSA. Between the trimmed V and J ends, which lost 5 bases and 1 base, there was a span of 5 bases. The CDR3 DNA follows: TGTGCCAGCAGCCCTTCGAACACTGAAGCTTTCTTT. This sequence encodes CASSPSNTEAFF.

The rearrangement joins TRBV4-2 to TRBJ1-1; a weak D match, TRBD1 (6 bases). CDR3 length: 14 residues. Germline CDR1 reads LGHNA; CDR2 reads YNFKEQ. V lost 0 bases, J lost 6 bases, and 11 bases lay in between. The CDR3 DNA sequence: TGTGCCAGCAGCCAAGATCGGGCAGGGGCTGAAGCTTTCTTT. This translates into CASSQDRAGAEAFF.

The chain couples TRBV28 to TRBJ2-7, with 8 positions matching TRBD1. V was pared by 3 bases and J by 3 bases, with 10 bases of the junction left unmatched. This CDR3 has 16 residues. Germline CDR1 reads MDHEN; CDR2 reads SYDVKM. The chain's CDR3 is CASSFPGQGGYYEQYF. The CDR3 DNA sequence: TGTGCCAGCAGTTTTCCCGGACAGGGTGGTTACTACGAGCAGTACTTC.

The chain links TRBV10-3 to TRBJ1-5; unclear D gene. V was trimmed by 0 bases and J by 7 bases, leaving 7 bases between them. Germline lookup yields CDR1 ENHRY and CDR2 SYGVKD. CDR3 length equals 13 residues. The CDR3 reads CAISESGNQPQHF. The CDR3 nucleotides read TGTGCCATCAGTGAGTCAGGTAACCAGCCCCAGCATTTT.

The rearrangement uses TRBV30 and TRBJ2-7; 11 bases line up with TRBD1. The CDR3 contains 14 residues. Germline V gene lookup returns CDR1 GTSNPN and CDR2 SVGIG (reference sequence). The V segment lost 5 bases and the J segment 0 bases; nucleotides outside the gene matches: 3. In DNA, the CDR3 is TGTGCCTGGGGGGACAGGGGGATCTCCTACGAGCAGTACTTC. Translation: CAWGDRGISYEQYF.

CDR3 nucleotide sequence: TGTGCCACCAGTGATTCCCGCTATAATTCACCCCTCCACTTT. This codes for CATSDSRYNSPLHF. The rearrangement joins TRBV24-1 to TRBJ1-6; the D is unclear. Trimming pared 2 bases from V and 3 bases from J, leaving 4 bases between. This CDR3 region has 14 residues. Germline CDR1 KGHDR, CDR2 SFDVKD.

There are a few counts of this clonotype. J is TRBJ2-4 and V is TRBV5-6; tentatively, D is TRBD1 or TRBD2 (5 bases each). V was shortened by 4 bases and J by 9 bases, with 11 bases between the two germline ends. Germline V CDR1 and CDR2: SGHDT, YYEEEE. CDR3 length equals 12 residues. The CDR3 nucleotides are TGTGCCAGCAGCACCAGTGGGGGCATTCAGTACTTC. This codes for CASSTSGGIQYF.

The chain has TRBV27 and TRBJ2-2; unclear D gene. Germline V gene data show CDR1 as MNHEY and CDR2 as SMNVEV (reference sequence). Trimming took off 5 bases at V and 4 bases at J, with 20 bases between the two ends. CDR3 size: 17 residues. The CDR3 sequence is CASSTRSNLSPTGELFF. DNA of the CDR3: TGTGCCAGCAGTACCAGGTCCAATTTGTCCCCCACCGGGGAGCTGTTTTTT.

The genes are TRBV28 and TRBJ1-1, with 8 bases matching TRBD1. This CDR3 is 15 amino acids long. Germline V CDR1 and CDR2: MDHEN, SYDVKM. After removal of 7 bases from V and 1 base from J, the junction contained 8 bases not matched to a gene. CDR3 amino acids: CASKTRQGKNTEAFF. For the CDR3, the DNA is TGTGCCAGCAAAACCCGACAGGGGAAGAACACTGAAGCTTTCTTT.

This clonotype has just one count. The chain uses TRBV5-1 and TRBJ2-7, with D perhaps TRBD1 or TRBD2 (5 bases each). Per the germline V gene, CDR1 is SGHRS and CDR2 is YFSETQ. The CDR3 contains 15 residues. The V and J ends lost 4 bases and 2 bases respectively, with 16 bases between them. The CDR3: CASSMSSGAPYEQYF. CDR3 in DNA: TGCGCCAGCAGCATGTCATCCGGGGCCCCCTACGAGCAGTACTTC.

V and J are TRBV9 and TRBJ1-2; unclear D gene. V shed 0 bases and J shed 3 bases, with 6 bases lying between them. The CDR3 is 13 residues long. Germline CDR1 SGDLS, CDR2 YYNGEE. The CDR3 bases are TGTGCCAGCAGCGTAGGGCTGTACTATGGCTACACCTTC. This sequence encodes CASSVGLYYGYTF.

This CDR3 is CASSQAGHEQFF. The CDR3 nucleotides are TGTGCCAGCAGCCAAGCGGGCCATGAGCAGTTCTTC. V usage is TRBV3-1 and J usage is TRBJ2-1, with no clear D. V dropped 1 base and J dropped 8 bases, with 6 bases sitting between them. This CDR3 has 12 amino acids. In germline, CDR1 is LGHDT, CDR2 YNNKEL (reference sequence).

This chain connects TRBV3-1 to TRBJ2-1; 13 nucleotides match TRBD2. The CDR3 covers 19 residues. Germline loops: CDR1 LGHDT, CDR2 YNNKEL (reference sequence). V was clipped by 0 bases and J by 0 bases; unmatched bases: 5. CDR3 loop: CASSQETSGGRSSYNEQFF. The CDR3 bases are TGTGCCAGCAGCCAAGAGACTAGCGGGGGGCGTAGCTCCTACAATGAGCAGTTCTTC.

V usage is TRBV11-2 and J usage is TRBJ1-4; possibly TRBD1 for D (6 bases). The CDR3 is made up of 13 amino acids. V was pared by 6 bases and J by 10 bases, with 15 bases between. CDR1 is SGHAT and CDR2 is FQNNGV in the germline V gene. CDR3 coding DNA: TGTGCCAGCAGTATAGGGGGTCGGAGAAAACTGTTTTTT. As protein: CASSIGGRRKLFF. The full variable domain, its missing parts supplied by reference TRBV11-2 and TRBJ1-4, is EAGVAQSPRYKIIEKRQSVAFWCNPISGHATLYWYQQILGQGPKLLIQFQNNGVVDDSQLPKDRFSAERLKGVDSTLKIQPAKLEDSAVYLCASSIGGRRKLFFGSGTQLSVL.